The 32 T cell receptor beta chains given below trace back to one sample, sequenced in a study of radiotherapy plus CTLA-4 blockade in lung cancer. Repertoires were generated with immunoSEQ multiplex PCR, while TCRdb's copy carries only in-frame clones and drops some. The sample yields about 68,000 clones, approximately 79% seen once. The starting material was peripheral blood, obtained from a patient treated with radiotherapy plus ipilimumab. Receptors originate from a human donor with non-small cell lung cancer who had a complete response to radiotherapy plus ipilimumab.

This clone was counted once. The V call is TRBV6-5, the J call TRBJ1-1; TRBD1 matches at 7 bases. With 2 bases clipped from V and 0 bases from J, the junction kept 3 bases outside the gene matches. There are 15 residues in the CDR3. CDR1 and CDR2 from the germline V gene are MNHEY and SVGAGI. Here the CDR3 DNA reads TGTGCCAGCAGTTACCAGGGACAGTTGAACACTGAAGCTTTCTTT. It encodes CASSYQGQLNTEAFF.

The chain is built from TRBV6-5 and TRBJ2-1; D is uncertain. Trimming removed 5 bases at V and 7 bases at J, with 9 bases between. Germline V gene data show CDR1 as MNHEY and CDR2 as SVGAGI. The CDR3 runs 12 residues. CDR3: CASSGRVNEQFF. CDR3 in DNA: TGTGCCAGCAGTGGAAGGGTAAATGAGCAGTTCTTC.

This clone occurred once. V is TRBV10-3 and J is TRBJ2-1, with 11 bases aligning to TRBD2. The CDR3 is 18 residues long. Germline loops: CDR1 ENHRY, CDR2 SYGVKD. V lost 0 bases and J lost 0; bases outside the gene matches: 4. CDR3 sequence reads: CAISESTSGVSSYNEQFF. The CDR3 region has the DNA TGTGCCATCAGTGAGTCGACTAGCGGGGTGAGCTCCTACAATGAGCAGTTCTTC.

This CDR3 reads CASSRNPGTDTQYF. Here the CDR3 DNA reads TGTGCCAGCAGCCGAAATCCCGGCACAGATACGCAGTATTTT. The V call is TRBV11-3, the J call TRBJ2-3, with D hard to call. From germline, CDR1 is SGHNT and CDR2 YENEEA. The CDR3 loop spans 14 amino acids. The V gene lost 5 bases and the J gene lost 1 base, with 10 bases spanning the gap. Variable domain in full (rest from reference TRBV11-3 and TRBJ2-3): EAGVVQSPRYKIIEKKQPVAFWCNPISGHNTLYWYLQNLGQGPELLIRYENEEAVDDSQLPKDRFSAERLKGVDSTLKIQPAELGDSAVYLCASSRNPGTDTQYFGPGTRLTVL.

A single count supports this clone. The chain uses TRBV7-9 and TRBJ2-1, with 7 bases matching TRBD1. Germline lookup yields CDR1 SEHNR and CDR2 FQNEAQ (reference sequence). The CDR3 sequence is 13 residues long. The junction had 5 bases not matched to a gene; V was cut back by 3 bases and J by 9 bases. CDR3 region: CASSLRGLGEQFF. The CDR3 DNA reads TGTGCCAGCAGCTTGAGGGGGCTGGGTGAGCAGTTCTTC.

The gene calls are TRBV6-5 and TRBJ1-1, with D unclear. V dropped 0 bases and J dropped 1 base, with 6 bases sitting between them. The CDR3 is made up of 14 amino acids. CDR1 is MNHEY, CDR2 SVGAGI, per germline. CDR3 in amino acids: CASSYSPRNTEAFF. CDR3 nucleotide sequence: TGTGCCAGCAGTTACTCCCCACGGAACACTGAAGCTTTCTTT.

V usage is TRBV4-3 and J usage is TRBJ1-5; TRBD1 aligns across 10 bases. V lost 4 bases and J lost 5; bases outside the gene matches: 5. Germline V gives CDR1 LGHNA, CDR2 YSLEER. This CDR3 comprises 15 residues. The CDR3 DNA is TGCGCCAGCAGCCCTGGGACAGGGGCGCATCAGCCCCAGCATTTT. Translated: CASSPGTGAHQPQHF.

In its sample, this clone ranks as medium-sized. V usage is TRBV5-6 and J usage is TRBJ1-6; 7 nucleotides line up with TRBD1. J lost 7 bases, V lost 2 bases, and 3 bases had no gene match. Germline-derived CDR1 and CDR2 are SGHDT and YYEEEE. This CDR3 region has 14 residues. CDR3 nucleotide sequence: TGTGCCAGCAGCTTTGGGACAGAGAATTCACCCCTCCACTTT. This gives the protein CASSFGTENSPLHF.

This clone was observed once. The chain has TRBV6-6 and TRBJ1-4; weak D call: TRBD1 (5 bases). V was trimmed by 7 bases and J by 2 bases, leaving 11 bases between them. Germline-derived CDR1 and CDR2 are MNHNY and SVGAGI (reference sequence). CDR3 length: 14 amino acids. CDR3 in DNA: TGTGCCAGCATTAGAGGGGCTACTAATGAAAAACTGTTTTTT. It yields the protein CASIRGATNEKLFF.

The J gene is TRBJ2-1, the V gene TRBV7-2; 11 nucleotides agree with TRBD1. This CDR3 region has 17 residues. After removal of 3 bases from V and 6 bases from J, the junction contained 10 bases not matched to a gene. Germline assignment: CDR1 SGHTA and CDR2 FQGNSA. The CDR3 DNA sequence: TGTGCCAGCAGCTTGACGGGACAGGGGGTACGGGGCAATGAGCAGTTCTTC. It is translated as CASSLTGQGVRGNEQFF.

This clone was seen only a few times. The chain has TRBV19 and TRBJ2-7; TRBD1 agrees at 7 bases. J lost 5 bases, V lost 7 bases, and 5 bases had no gene match. Germline CDR1 LNHDA, CDR2 SQIVND (reference sequence). The length of the CDR3 is 12 residues. The CDR3 spells CASNSQGNEQYF. The DNA for the CDR3 is TGTGCCAGTAACTCACAGGGGAACGAGCAGTACTTC.

The chain has TRBV4-3 and TRBJ2-3; possible D gene TRBD1, 5 bases. The CDR3 length is 17 residues. Trimming removed 0 bases at V and 1 base at J, with 14 bases between. Germline V CDR1 and CDR2: LGHNA, YSLEER. CDR3 in amino acids: CASSQDLGAVGTDTQYF. CDR3 nucleotide sequence: TGCGCCAGCAGCCAAGATTTAGGGGCCGTCGGCACAGATACGCAGTATTTT.

This chain connects TRBV7-9 to TRBJ1-3, with 9 positions matching TRBD1. From germline, CDR1 is SEHNR and CDR2 FQNEAQ (reference sequence). V was pared by 4 bases and J by 1 base, with 8 bases of the junction left unmatched. This CDR3 has 17 residues. CDR3 amino acids: CASSSTGGQGSGNTIYF. The DNA of the CDR3 is TGTGCCAGCAGCTCGACTGGGGGACAGGGTTCTGGAAACACCATATATTTT.

The J gene is TRBJ2-2, the V gene TRBV19; 7 bases match TRBD1. V was clipped by 7 bases and J by 0 bases; unmatched bases: 5. CDR3 size: 15 residues. CDR1 is LNHDA and CDR2 is SQIVND in the germline V gene (reference sequence). CDR3 in DNA: TGTGCCAGTATCTCCGGGACAGCGAACACCGGGGAGCTGTTTTTT. Translation: CASISGTANTGELFF.

DNA of the CDR3: TGTGCCACCAGCGGTTGGACAGGAGATAACTATGGCTACACCTTC. Translation gives CATSGWTGDNYGYTF. The chain uses TRBV15 and TRBJ1-2; 7 positions agree with TRBD1. The V and J ends lost 5 bases and 1 base, in that order; junction bases with no gene match: 7. The CDR3 contains 15 residues. Germline CDR1 reads LNHNV; CDR2 reads YYDKDF (reference sequence). Looking up the rest from reference TRBV15 and TRBJ1-2 gives the full variable domain: DAMVIQNPRYQVTQFGKPVTLSCSQTLNHNVMYWYQQKSSQAPKLLFHYYDKDFNNEADTPDNFQSRRPNTSFCFLDIRSPGLGDTAMYLCATSGWTGDNYGYTFGSGTRLTVV.

The chain uses TRBV9 and TRBJ1-1; D remains ambiguous. Germline lookup yields CDR1 SGDLS and CDR2 YYNGEE. The germline V and J ends were trimmed by 6 bases and 3 bases, with 15 bases remaining between them. CDR3 length equals 14 residues. The CDR3 reads CASTEIIGYTEAFF. In DNA, the CDR3 is TGTGCCAGCACGGAAATAATAGGGTACACTGAAGCTTTCTTT.

V and J are TRBV7-2 and TRBJ2-3; D call uncertain. Trimming removed 1 base at V and 2 bases at J, with 10 bases between. Germline loops: CDR1 SGHTA, CDR2 FQGNSA. This CDR3 has 15 residues. The CDR3 reads CASSLDGQATDTQYF. The CDR3 DNA follows: TGTGCCAGCAGCTTAGACGGGCAGGCCACAGATACGCAGTATTTT. Looking up the rest from reference TRBV7-2 and TRBJ2-3 gives the full variable domain: GAGVSQSPSNKVTEKGKDVELRCDPISGHTALYWYRQSLGQGLEFLIYFQGNSAPDKSGLPSDRFSAERTGGSVSTLTIQRTQQEDSAVYLCASSLDGQATDTQYFGPGTRLTVL.

This clone was detected a few times. CDR3 protein: CASSLRGSRDEQFF. Written as DNA, the CDR3 is TGTGCCAGCAGCTTGAGGGGGAGTAGGGATGAGCAGTTCTTC. The chain joins TRBV5-4 to TRBJ2-1, with a weak D call TRBD1 (6 bases). The V end was cut by 1 base, the J end by 8 bases, with 13 bases between. CDR3 length equals 14 residues. The germline gives CDR1 SGHNT, CDR2 YYREEE (reference sequence).

The rearrangement uses TRBV4-3 and TRBJ2-1; 11 nucleotides align to TRBD2. The germline V gene encodes CDR1 LGHNA and CDR2 YSLEER. This CDR3 spans 16 amino acids. After removal of 4 bases from V and 2 bases from J, the junction contained 4 bases not matched to a gene. The CDR3 protein is CASSPRGLAAYNEQFF. Here the CDR3 DNA reads TGCGCCAGCAGCCCCCGGGGACTAGCGGCCTACAATGAGCAGTTCTTC.

The CDR3 sequence: CASSYSSVSYEQYF. CDR3 nucleotides: TGTGCCAGCAGTTACTCGTCAGTCTCCTACGAGCAGTACTTC. The rearrangement joins TRBV6-6 to TRBJ2-7; D gene uncertain. Germline lookup yields CDR1 MNHNY and CDR2 SVGAGI (reference sequence). The V and J ends lost 0 bases and 0 bases respectively, with 6 bases between them. The CDR3 totals 14 residues.

V is TRBV9 and J is TRBJ1-3, with TRBD1 matching 7 bases. J lost 4 bases, V lost 0 bases, and 4 bases had no gene match. CDR1 and CDR2 (germline): SGDLS, YYNGEE. The CDR3 runs 15 residues. The CDR3, as DNA: TGTGCCAGCAGCGTAGGACAGGGTTACGGAAACACCATATATTTT. Protein sequence: CASSVGQGYGNTIYF.

The chain employs TRBV6-5 and TRBJ2-1; possibly TRBD1 for D (6 bases). The CDR3 runs to 13 residues. V lost 6 bases and J 5 bases, leaving 11 bases between the germline ends. The germline V gene encodes CDR1 MNHEY and CDR2 SVGAGI. The DNA for the CDR3 is TGTGCCAGCAGATCCGGGACAAACAATGAGCAGTTCTTC. Protein sequence: CASRSGTNNEQFF.

The V gene is TRBV30, the J gene TRBJ2-1, with 8 bases fitting TRBD1. The V gene's germline CDR1 is GTSNPN and CDR2 SVGIG (reference sequence). The junction had 5 bases not matched to a gene; V was cut back by 3 bases and J by 10 bases. The CDR3 is 12 residues long. CDR3 nucleotides: TGTGCCTGGAGCACCAGGGGGCTCGAGCAGTTCTTC. This encodes CAWSTRGLEQFF.

V and J are TRBV18 and TRBJ2-7, with D possibly being TRBD1 (6 bases). V lost 1 base, J lost 7 bases, and 14 bases lay in between. This CDR3 contains 14 residues. Germline CDR1 reads KGHSH; CDR2 reads LQKENI. CDR3 nucleotides: TGTGCCAGCTCACCACGGGGGACAAAGGGAGAGCAGTACTTC. This encodes CASSPRGTKGEQYF.

This sequence joins TRBV5-1 and TRBJ2-3, with a tentative D call TRBD1 (5 bases). Germline V lookup: CDR1 SGHRS, CDR2 YFSETQ. The CDR3 contains 16 residues. Trimming pared 0 bases from V and 2 bases from J, leaving 13 bases between. Here the CDR3 DNA reads TGCGCCAGCAGCTTGGGTTGGACACCGGTCACAGATACGCAGTATTTT. Encoded protein: CASSLGWTPVTDTQYF.

This rearrangement joins TRBV7-8 to TRBJ2-2; D unclear. CDR1 is SGHVS and CDR2 is FQNEAQ in the germline V gene. This CDR3 is 14 amino acids long. V lost 1 base, J lost 5 bases, and 8 bases lay in between. In DNA form, the CDR3 reads TGTGCCAGCAGCTTAGGTCAGGCTACCGGGGAGCTGTTTTTT. This gives the protein CASSLGQATGELFF.

The rearrangement joins TRBV2 to TRBJ1-1; TRBD1 is a possible D gene (6 bases). The germline V gene has CDR1 SNHLY and CDR2 FYNNEI. Trimming removed 6 bases at V and 5 bases at J, with 16 bases between. The CDR3 sequence is 14 residues long. Written as DNA, the CDR3 is TGTGCCAGCAGGGGGGCTTTCGAAGAGACTGAAGCTTTCTTT. It codes for CASRGAFEETEAFF.

This clone was detected only a few times. The V gene is TRBV19, the J gene TRBJ1-3; 7 bases fit TRBD1. V dropped 3 bases and J dropped 3; count of bases not matched to a gene: 8. The CDR3 runs 16 residues. Germline V gene data show CDR1 as LNHDA and CDR2 as SQIVND (reference sequence). CDR3 sequence: CASSIRSGGVGNTIYF. DNA of the CDR3: TGTGCCAGTAGTATCCGTTCAGGGGGTGTTGGAAACACCATATATTTT. Full variable domain (missing parts from reference TRBV19 and TRBJ1-3): DGGITQSPKYLFRKEGQNVTLSCEQNLNHDAMYWYRQDPGQGLRLIYYSQIVNDFQKGDIAEGYSVSREKKESFPLTVTSAQKNPTAFYLCASSIRSGGVGNTIYFGEGSWLTVV.

This sequence joins TRBV9 and TRBJ2-3; 7 bases are shared with TRBD1. V lost 3 bases, J lost 0 bases, and 7 bases stayed unmatched. The CDR3 sequence is 16 residues long. The V gene's germline CDR1 is SGDLS and CDR2 YYNGEE. CDR3 protein: CASSDYRGYSTDTQYF. As DNA, the CDR3 is TGTGCCAGCAGCGACTACAGGGGATATAGCACAGATACGCAGTATTTT.

The chain employs TRBV30 and TRBJ2-3; tentatively, D is TRBD1 (5 bases). Germline CDR1 reads GTSNPN; CDR2 reads SVGIG (reference sequence). The CDR3 length is 14 residues. Trimming pared 3 bases from V and 3 bases from J, leaving 13 bases between. DNA of the CDR3: TGTGCCTGGAGGGGCCTGACAGTAACAGATACGCAGTATTTT. It specifies CAWRGLTVTDTQYF. The full variable domain, with the rest looked up from reference TRBV30 and TRBJ2-3, is SQTIHQWPATLVQPVGSPLSLECTVEGTSNPNLYWYRQAAGRGLQLLFYSVGIGQISSEVPQNLSASRPQDRQFILSSKKLLLSDSGFYLCAWRGLTVTDTQYFGPGTRLTVL.

The chain couples TRBV6-1 to TRBJ1-5; D gene uncertain. CDR1 and CDR2 from the germline V gene are MNHNS and SASEGT. This CDR3 region has 15 residues. The germline V and J ends were trimmed by 2 bases and 1 base, with 9 bases remaining between them. CDR3: CASSEFGGSNQPQHF. In DNA form, the CDR3 reads TGTGCCAGCAGTGAATTCGGAGGAAGCAATCAGCCCCAGCATTTT.

V gene TRBV19 combines with J gene TRBJ1-2, with D perhaps matching TRBD1 (6 bases). Trimming cost V 3 bases and J 8 bases, with 13 bases left between them. This CDR3 comprises 13 residues. Germline CDR1 LNHDA, CDR2 SQIVND (reference sequence). The CDR3 reads CASSMAGVEGYTF. The DNA of the CDR3 is TGTGCCAGTAGTATGGCAGGGGTCGAAGGCTACACCTTC.